This TCR beta chain is drawn from a study of blood T cell repertoires in COVID-19. At the level of the study: T cells, B-cell-depleted T cells, or PBMCs provided the cDNA or gDNA that served as material.

Generated by immunoSEQ multiplex PCR, the TCRdb table keeps only in-frame clones and is missing some. The table shows around 300,000 clones, with roughly nine tenths occurring only once. This clone was seen a single time. CDR3 size: 12 residues. Germline V gene lookup returns CDR1 LGHDT and CDR2 YNNKEL (reference sequence). Deletions cut 4 bases from V and 7 bases from J, with 8 bases between. The V call is TRBV3-1 (or the pseudogene TRBV3-2), the J call TRBJ1-3; D call uncertain. Material for sequencing was PBMCs or T cells enriched from blood (not recorded which). The clonotype was recovered from a woman in her 40s who had recovered from COVID-19. CDR3 residues: CASSLHTNTIYF. The CDR3 DNA sequence: TGTGCCAGCAGCCTCCACACCAACACCATATATTTT.